This T cell receptor beta chain stems from a study of cytomegalovirus exposure and HLA in healthy donors. Study-wide findings and caveats: Researchers catalogued approximately 160 TCR beta chains as cytomegalovirus-associated. A later analysis found most CMV-associated TCR beta chains apparently HLA-restricted. Among immune exposure information, only CMV serostatus was available.

Germline V gene lookup returns CDR1 MNHEY and CDR2 SVGAGI. The CDR3 covers 13 residues. With V trimmed by 11 bases and J by 12 bases, 17 bases remained unmatched. Of note for this clone: The antigen remains unidentified.

PCR was performed using 60 Vbeta and 13 Jbeta primers. TCRdb's copy holds only in-frame clones and misses some; the assay was immunoSEQ multiplex PCR. The sample carries 100,000 to 150,000 clones, approximately 8% recorded once. V and J are TRBV6-5 and TRBJ2-3; 7 nucleotides agree with TRBD2. The sample was PBMCs. The TCR originated in a woman in her thirties or forties in good health and CMV-seropositive. The CDR3 sequence: CAAGSYTGGSQYF. The CDR3 DNA sequence: TGTGCCGCGGGGAGTTATACGGGGGGTTCTCAGTATTTT.